A selection of T cell receptor beta chains follows, all from one sample in a study of blood T cell repertoires in COVID-19. Profiling relied on immunoSEQ multiplex PCR, and the TCRdb table lists in-frame clones only, not all of them. The sample carries roughly 300,000 clones, roughly 90% recorded once. The material sequenced was peripheral blood. These receptors were taken from a woman aged 30 to 39 with COVID-19, enrolled during active disease. CDR3s include the opening cysteine and the closing phenylalanine or tryptophan. Fields, in order: CDR3 length, D gene, J gene, V gene, clone size, CDR3 DNA, CDR3 protein. D genes are given only for firm matches. Expanded clones are given a class, and other clones once, few, many or no size at all.

CDR3 length: 13
D gene: -
J gene: TRBJ1-4
V gene: TRBV3-1/TRBV3-2
clone size: -
CDR3 DNA: TGTGCCAGCAGCCCCCTAACTTATGAAAAACTGTTTTTT
CDR3 protein: CASSPLTYEKLFF

CDR3 length: 15
D gene: -
J gene: TRBJ2-7
V gene: TRBV9
clone size: -
CDR3 DNA: TGTGCCAGCAGCACAGGGAGTGGACCGACCTACGAGCAGTACTTC
CDR3 protein: CASSTGSGPTYEQYF

CDR3 length: 17
D gene: -
J gene: TRBJ2-7
V gene: TRBV11-3
clone size: -
CDR3 DNA: TGTGCCAGCAGCTTAGATAGAGACAGGCCAAGCTCCTACGAGCAGTACTTC
CDR3 protein: CASSLDRDRPSSYEQYF

CDR3 length: 17
D gene: -
J gene: TRBJ1-1
V gene: TRBV14
clone size: few
CDR3 DNA: TGTGCCAGCAGCCAAGAAGGCCCGGGCAGGGAGAACACTGAAGCTTTCTTT
CDR3 protein: CASSQEGPGRENTEAFF

CDR3 length: 14
D gene: TRBD2
J gene: TRBJ2-7
V gene: TRBV24-1
clone size: -
CDR3 DNA: TGTGCCAGGGCCGGGGGGGGCCGAACGACCGAGCAGTACTTC
CDR3 protein: CARAGGGRTTEQYF

CDR3 length: 19
D gene: -
J gene: TRBJ2-1
V gene: TRBV4-1
clone size: -
CDR3 DNA: TGCGCCAGCAGCCAAGCAGGGACGGGGGGCCCCAGCTCCTACAATGAGCAGTTCTTC
CDR3 protein: CASSQAGTGGPSSYNEQFF

CDR3 length: 15
D gene: -
J gene: TRBJ1-1
V gene: TRBV3-1/TRBV3-2
clone size: -
CDR3 DNA: TGTGCCAGCAGCCAAGATATGGAAGGGGCCACTGAAGCTTTCTTT
CDR3 protein: CASSQDMEGATEAFF

CDR3 length: 15
D gene: TRBD2
J gene: TRBJ2-7
V gene: TRBV4-1
clone size: -
CDR3 DNA: TGCGCCAGCAGCCAAGTTTGGACTAGCCGCTACGAGCAGTACTTC
CDR3 protein: CASSQVWTSRYEQYF

CDR3 length: 15
D gene: TRBD1
J gene: TRBJ1-1
V gene: TRBV13
clone size: -
CDR3 DNA: TGTGCCAGCAGCTCCCCCCGACAGGGAAGCACTGAAGCTTTCTTT
CDR3 protein: CASSSPRQGSTEAFF

CDR3 length: 14
D gene: -
J gene: TRBJ1-1
V gene: TRBV4-1
clone size: -
CDR3 DNA: TGCGCCAGCAGCCCCCAGGTGGGGAGCACTGAAGCTTTCTTT
CDR3 protein: CASSPQVGSTEAFF

CDR3 length: 18
D gene: -
J gene: TRBJ2-7
V gene: TRBV3-1/TRBV3-2
clone size: -
CDR3 DNA: TGTGCCAGCAGCCAAGAACGGGGGGCCGGGACAAAATCTTACGAGCAGTACTTC
CDR3 protein: CASSQERGAGTKSYEQYF

CDR3 length: 14
D gene: -
J gene: TRBJ2-5
V gene: TRBV7-2
clone size: -
CDR3 DNA: TGTGCCAGCAGCTTAGTACTAGCAGAAGGGACCCAGTACTTC
CDR3 protein: CASSLVLAEGTQYF

CDR3 length: 18
D gene: -
J gene: TRBJ1-4
V gene: TRBV11-2
clone size: -
CDR3 DNA: TGTGCCAGCAGCTTAGTGGCGGGCAGGAGGGGAAGTCGGGAAAAACTGTTTTTT
CDR3 protein: CASSLVAGRRGSREKLFF

CDR3 length: 13
D gene: -
J gene: TRBJ1-1
V gene: TRBV27
clone size: -
CDR3 DNA: TGTGCCAGCAGTTTCTCGGCGAGGACTGAAGCTTTCTTT
CDR3 protein: CASSFSARTEAFF

CDR3 length: 14
D gene: -
J gene: TRBJ1-1
V gene: TRBV3-1/TRBV3-2
clone size: -
CDR3 DNA: TGTGCCAGCAGCCACCGGGGGGCAAGTACTGAAGCTTTCTTT
CDR3 protein: CASSHRGASTEAFF

CDR3 length: 13
D gene: -
J gene: TRBJ2-1
V gene: TRBV18
clone size: -
CDR3 DNA: TGTGCCAGCTCACCCGGGTTGCACAATGAGCAGTTCTTC
CDR3 protein: CASSPGLHNEQFF

CDR3 length: 14
D gene: TRBD1
J gene: TRBJ2-1
V gene: TRBV24-1
clone size: -
CDR3 DNA: TGTGCCACCAGTGATCTGGACAGGGCCGATGAGCAGTTCTTC
CDR3 protein: CATSDLDRADEQFF

CDR3 length: 21
D gene: -
J gene: TRBJ2-1
V gene: TRBV12-2
clone size: -
CDR3 DNA: TGTGCAAGTCGCTTAGATGATAGGGGGACAGGGGCCCAGAGCTCCTACAATGAGCAGTTCTTC
CDR3 protein: CASRLDDRGTGAQSSYNEQFF

CDR3 length: 13
D gene: -
J gene: TRBJ2-5
V gene: TRBV7-9
clone size: -
CDR3 DNA: TGTGCCAGCGGTCTGACAGGACAAGAGACCCAGTACTTC
CDR3 protein: CASGLTGQETQYF

CDR3 length: 15
D gene: TRBD2
J gene: TRBJ2-3
V gene: TRBV2
clone size: -
CDR3 DNA: TGTGCCAGCAGCTTGAGGAGCGGGGGGGTGGATACGCAGTATTTT
CDR3 protein: CASSLRSGGVDTQYF

CDR3 length: 14
D gene: -
J gene: TRBJ1-5
V gene: TRBV3-1/TRBV3-2
clone size: -
CDR3 DNA: TGTGCCAGCAGCCAGCGGTGGGAGGGTCAGCCCCAGCATTTT
CDR3 protein: CASSQRWEGQPQHF

CDR3 length: 10
D gene: -
J gene: TRBJ2-7
V gene: TRBV27
clone size: once
CDR3 DNA: TGTGCCAGCGGCAACTACGAGCAGTACTTC
CDR3 protein: CASGNYEQYF

CDR3 length: 14
D gene: TRBD2
J gene: TRBJ2-7
V gene: TRBV2
clone size: -
CDR3 DNA: TGTGCCAGCCAAGGGACTACGGGGGATCTTGAGCAGTACTTC
CDR3 protein: CASQGTTGDLEQYF

CDR3 length: 13
D gene: TRBD1
J gene: TRBJ1-2
V gene: TRBV5-6
clone size: -
CDR3 DNA: TGTGCCAGCAGCTCCGGACAGGTCTATGGCTACACCTTC
CDR3 protein: CASSSGQVYGYTF

CDR3 length: 15
D gene: TRBD2
J gene: TRBJ2-1
V gene: TRBV5-1
clone size: -
CDR3 DNA: TGCGCCAGCAGTCCCGGACTAGCGGATTACAATGAGCAGTTCTTC
CDR3 protein: CASSPGLADYNEQFF

CDR3 length: 15
D gene: -
J gene: TRBJ1-6
V gene: TRBV7-9
clone size: -
CDR3 DNA: TGTGCCAGCAGCCACGGACGGGGAAAACGGTCACCCCTCCACTTT
CDR3 protein: CASSHGRGKRSPLHF

CDR3 length: 16
D gene: TRBD1
J gene: TRBJ2-1
V gene: TRBV19
clone size: -
CDR3 DNA: TGTGCCAGTAGCCCCTGGGGGACAGGGGCGAGGAATGAGCAGTTCTTC
CDR3 protein: CASSPWGTGARNEQFF

CDR3 length: 15
D gene: TRBD2
J gene: TRBJ2-1
V gene: TRBV3-1/TRBV3-2
clone size: -
CDR3 DNA: TGTGCCAGCAGCCTCAGCGGGGGCTCATACAATGAGCAGTTCTTC
CDR3 protein: CASSLSGGSYNEQFF

CDR3 length: 15
D gene: -
J gene: TRBJ1-4
V gene: TRBV27
clone size: -
CDR3 DNA: TGTGCCAGCTCCGCCCAGGGAACAACTAATGAAAAACTGTTTTTT
CDR3 protein: CASSAQGTTNEKLFF

CDR3 length: 16
D gene: -
J gene: TRBJ1-6
V gene: TRBV6-5
clone size: -
CDR3 DNA: TGTGCCAGCAGTTACCACGTTTCCGACTTGGGTTCACCCCTCCACTTT
CDR3 protein: CASSYHVSDLGSPLHF

CDR3 length: 13
D gene: -
J gene: TRBJ1-2
V gene: TRBV18
clone size: -
CDR3 DNA: TGTGCCAGCTCACCCGGACAGTCTGATGGCTACACCTTC
CDR3 protein: CASSPGQSDGYTF

CDR3 length: 18
D gene: TRBD1
J gene: TRBJ2-7
V gene: TRBV7-8
clone size: -
CDR3 DNA: TGTGCCAGCAGCTTAATAGGGGGCCGCCGGATAACTTCCTACGAGCAGTACTTC
CDR3 protein: CASSLIGGRRITSYEQYF

CDR3 length: 17
D gene: -
J gene: TRBJ1-4
V gene: TRBV18
clone size: -
CDR3 DNA: TGTGCCAGCTCACCTCAGTCGTGGGGAGCAACTAATGAAAAACTGTTTTTT
CDR3 protein: CASSPQSWGATNEKLFF

CDR3 length: 15
D gene: -
J gene: TRBJ1-4
V gene: TRBV7-8
clone size: -
CDR3 DNA: TGTGCCAGCAGCCAGAGAGGTGCAACTAATGAAAAACTGTTTTTT
CDR3 protein: CASSQRGATNEKLFF

CDR3 length: 13
D gene: -
J gene: TRBJ2-2
V gene: TRBV3-1/TRBV3-2
clone size: -
CDR3 DNA: TGTGCCAGCAGCCAAGATCCGACCGGGGAGCTGTTTTTT
CDR3 protein: CASSQDPTGELFF